This T cell receptor beta chain was captured in a study of cytomegalovirus exposure and HLA in healthy donors. 60 Vbeta and 13 Jbeta primers were used in PCR. Libraries were prepared by immunoSEQ multiplex PCR; TCRdb keeps only in-frame clonotypes and omits some of them. This table has fewer than 120,000 clones, nearly 80% appearing once. This clone was counted a few times. Its specificity is unknown. The CDR3 extends over 15 amino acids. Unmatched junction bases numbered 6, after V lost 5 bases and J lost 6 bases. The germline gives CDR1 SGHRS, CDR2 YFSETQ. Study-level points and caveats: No immune exposure information besides CMV serostatus was available.

The V and J genes are TRBV5-1 and TRBJ1-6; the match to TRBD1 covers 9 bases. This clonotype was obtained from a woman in her 30s in good health and CMV-seronegative. Sequenced sample: PBMCs. CDR3 residues: CASRAGTGINSPLHF. For the CDR3, the DNA is TGCGCCAGCAGGGCCGGGACAGGGATTAATTCACCCCTCCACTTT.